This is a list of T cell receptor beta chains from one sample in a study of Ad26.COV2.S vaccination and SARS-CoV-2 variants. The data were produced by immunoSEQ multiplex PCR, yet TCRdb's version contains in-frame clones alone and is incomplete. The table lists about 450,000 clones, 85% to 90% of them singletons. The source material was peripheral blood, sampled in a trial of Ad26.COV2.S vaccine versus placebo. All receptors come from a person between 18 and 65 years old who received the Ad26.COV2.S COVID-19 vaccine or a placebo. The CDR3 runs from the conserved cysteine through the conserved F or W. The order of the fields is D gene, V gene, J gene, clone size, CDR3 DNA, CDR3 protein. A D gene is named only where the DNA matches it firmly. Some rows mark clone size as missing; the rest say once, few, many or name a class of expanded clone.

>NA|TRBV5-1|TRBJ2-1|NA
TGCGCCAGCAGCGTACCGCTAGGCAATGAGCAGTTCTTC
CASSVPLGNEQFF
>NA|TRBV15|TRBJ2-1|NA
TGTGCCACCAGCAGTGACTTAGCGCCCGTTGTACGCCGATACAATGAGCAGTTCTTC
CATSSDLAPVVRRYNEQFF
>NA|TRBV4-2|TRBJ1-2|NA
TGTGCCAGCAGCCAAGACCTCGCGGAGTCTTATGGCTACACCTTC
CASSQDLAESYGYTF
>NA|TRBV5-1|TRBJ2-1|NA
TGCGCCAGCAGCCCGACCCACCGATCCTACAATGAGCAGTTCTTC
CASSPTHRSYNEQFF
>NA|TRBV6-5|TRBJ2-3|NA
TGTGCCAGCAGAAAACTAGGTTTCCCAGATACGCAGTATTTT
CASRKLGFPDTQYF
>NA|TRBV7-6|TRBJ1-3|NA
TGTGCCAGCAGCTTATATGACGGGGGGAGCTCTGGAAACACCATATATTTT
CASSLYDGGSSGNTIYF
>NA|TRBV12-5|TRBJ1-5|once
TGTGCTAGTGGTTTGAACCCAGCGAAGGACTCCATGATGGGTTTCTATAGCAATCAGCCCCAGCATTTT
CASGLNPAKDSMMGFYSNQPQHF
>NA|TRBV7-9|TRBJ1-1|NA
TGTGCCAGCAGCTTTACGGAAGACACTGAAGCTTTCTTT
CASSFTEDTEAFF
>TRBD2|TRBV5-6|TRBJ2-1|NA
TGTGCCAGCAGCTTGTTCGGTAGCGGGTTCGTCTACAATGAGCAGTTCTTC
CASSLFGSGFVYNEQFF
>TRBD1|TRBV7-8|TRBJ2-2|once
TGTGCCAGCAGCTTAGAGGGGGCCTTGGACACCGGGGAGCTGTTTTTT
CASSLEGALDTGELFF
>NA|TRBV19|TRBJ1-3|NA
TGTGCCAGTAGTATGGGAGGGGGCTCTGGAAACACCATATATTTT
CASSMGGGSGNTIYF
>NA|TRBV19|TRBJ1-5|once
TGTGCCAGTAAGGGCGTTACAGGGTGGAATCAGCCCCAGCATTTT
CASKGVTGWNQPQHF
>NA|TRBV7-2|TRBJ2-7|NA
TGTGCCAGCAGCTTAGACCCGAGCTCCTACGAGCAGTACTTC
CASSLDPSSYEQYF
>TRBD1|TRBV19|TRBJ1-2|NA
TGTGCCAGTAGTCCGGGACAGCTCACCTATGGCTACACCTTC
CASSPGQLTYGYTF
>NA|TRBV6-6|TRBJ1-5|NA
TGTGCCAGCAGTCCATTCGGGACGGCCTTAGGCAATCAGCCCCAGCATTTT
CASSPFGTALGNQPQHF
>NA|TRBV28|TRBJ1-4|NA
TGTGCCAGCAGCCCTTTATGGGGGGGGCGAGGTGAAAAACTGTTTTTT
CASSPLWGGRGEKLFF
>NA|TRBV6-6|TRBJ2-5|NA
TGTGCCAGCAGGGGCGGCCCCAGGGTAGCCCAAGAGACCCAGTACTTC
CASRGGPRVAQETQYF
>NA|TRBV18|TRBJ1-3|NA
TGTGCCAGCTCACCCTCGAGGGGAACTGGAAACACCATATATTTT
CASSPSRGTGNTIYF
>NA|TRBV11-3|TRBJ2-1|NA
TGTGCCAGCAGCACCGCAGGCTGGAGCTCCTACAATGAGCAGTTCTTC
CASSTAGWSSYNEQFF
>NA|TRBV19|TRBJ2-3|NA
TGTGCCAGCGCCTATGGGGGAATCACAGATACGCAGTATTTT
CASAYGGITDTQYF
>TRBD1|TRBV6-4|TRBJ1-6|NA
TGTGCCAGCAGTGACTTAGGACAGGGTTATTCACCCCTCCACTTT
CASSDLGQGYSPLHF
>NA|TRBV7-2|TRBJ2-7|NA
TGTGCCAGCAGGGAACAGGGCTCCTACGAGCAGTACTTC
CASREQGSYEQYF
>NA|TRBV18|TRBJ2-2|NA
TGTGCCAGCTCACCCCGGGACCCCAGCGCCGGGGAGCTGTTTTTT
CASSPRDPSAGELFF
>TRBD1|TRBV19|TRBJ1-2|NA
TGTGCCAGTAGTATAGATGGGGAAGGGGGCAGGGGTTCCTATGGCTACACCTTC
CASSIDGEGGRGSYGYTF
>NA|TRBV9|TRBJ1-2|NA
TGTGCCAGCAGCGTAGATCCACATACTCGCCAAGGCTACACCTTC
CASSVDPHTRQGYTF
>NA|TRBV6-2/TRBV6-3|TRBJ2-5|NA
TGTGCCAGCAGTTATCGGTACGAGACCCAGTACTTC
CASSYRYETQYF
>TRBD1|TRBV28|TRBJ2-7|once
TGTGCCAGCAGTTTTCCACAGGGGGCGAACGAGCAGTACTTC
CASSFPQGANEQYF
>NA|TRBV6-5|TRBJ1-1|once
TGTGCCAGCAGCCGGGACAACACTGAAGCTTTCTTT
CASSRDNTEAFF
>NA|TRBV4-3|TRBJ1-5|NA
TGCGCCAGCAGCCAGGCCATAAGACAGCCCCAGCATTTT
CASSQAIRQPQHF
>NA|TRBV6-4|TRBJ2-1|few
TGTGCCAGCAGTGGCAACGACAGGTCCCCCAATGAGCAGTTCTTC
CASSGNDRSPNEQFF
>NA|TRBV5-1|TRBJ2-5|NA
TGCGCCAGCAGCCTTAGGGACGGGACGGGAGAGACCCAGTACTTC
CASSLRDGTGETQYF
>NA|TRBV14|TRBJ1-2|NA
TGTGCCAGCAGCCCCGGGTCCTATGGCTACACCTTC
CASSPGSYGYTF
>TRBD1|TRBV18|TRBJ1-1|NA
TGTGCCAGCCGGACAGGGGATACTGAAGCTTTCTTT
CASRTGDTEAFF
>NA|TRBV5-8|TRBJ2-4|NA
TGTGCCAGCAGCTTCAGTTTCAAAAACATTCAGTACTTC
CASSFSFKNIQYF
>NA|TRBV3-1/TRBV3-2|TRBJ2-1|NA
TGTGCCAGCAGCCAAGAGGCGGTGGACAATGAGCAGTTCTTC
CASSQEAVDNEQFF
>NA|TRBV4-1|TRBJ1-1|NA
TGCGCCAGCAGCCACCCCCGGAGGGCATTGAACACTGAAGCTTTCTTT
CASSHPRRALNTEAFF
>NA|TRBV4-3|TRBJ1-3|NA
TGCGCCAGCAGCCATCAAGAGTCTGGAAACACCATATATTTT
CASSHQESGNTIYF
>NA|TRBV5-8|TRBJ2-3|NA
TGTGCCAGCAGCTTCCGGGACAGCACAGATACGCAGTATTTT
CASSFRDSTDTQYF
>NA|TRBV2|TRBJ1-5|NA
TGTGCCAGCAGTGAGGGACACCCCAATCAGCCCCAGCATTTT
CASSEGHPNQPQHF
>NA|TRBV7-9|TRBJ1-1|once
TGTGCCAGCAACCCACAGATAAACACTGAAGCTTTCTTT
CASNPQINTEAFF
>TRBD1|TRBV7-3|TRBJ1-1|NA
TGTGCCAGCAGCCCCAATACACAGGGGATGGGCACTGAAGCTTTCTTT
CASSPNTQGMGTEAFF
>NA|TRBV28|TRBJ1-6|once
TGTGCCAGCAGGACCCCACGCTCCGGGCCACCCCTCCACTTT
CASRTPRSGPPLHF
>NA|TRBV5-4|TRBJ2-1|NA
TGTGCCAGCAGCTTGGAGACAGAGTACAATGAGCAGTTCTTC
CASSLETEYNEQFF
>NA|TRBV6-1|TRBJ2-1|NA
TGTGCCAGCAGTGATATAACACGTGGGTTCTACAATGAGCAGTTCTTC
CASSDITRGFYNEQFF
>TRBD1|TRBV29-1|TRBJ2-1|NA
TGCAGCGTTAAAGAGCAACAGGGGGCTTCCTACAATGAGCAGTTCTTC
CSVKEQQGASYNEQFF
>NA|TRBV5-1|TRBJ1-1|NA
TGCGCCAGCAGCTCTACTGTGGGGCGGGGAGAAGCTTTCTTT
CASSSTVGRGEAFF
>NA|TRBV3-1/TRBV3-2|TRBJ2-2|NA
TGTGCCAGCAGCCAAGTGGCGGACACCGGGGAGCTGTTTTTT
CASSQVADTGELFF
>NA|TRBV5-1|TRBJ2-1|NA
TGCGCCAGCAGCTTGGAAGCGGACGAGCAGTTCTTC
CASSLEADEQFF
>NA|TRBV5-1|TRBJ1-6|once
TGCGCCAGCAGCTTGGATCTTCGACCGGGACGTAGCTCCTATAATTCACCCCTCCACTTT
CASSLDLRPGRSSYNSPLHF
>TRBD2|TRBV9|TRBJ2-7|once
TGTGCCAGCAGCGTAGGTGGCGGGGGGGCCTACGAGCAGTACTTC
CASSVGGGGAYEQYF
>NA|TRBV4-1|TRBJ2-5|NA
TGCGCCAGCAGCCGAGTCCAAAAAGAGACCCAGTACTTC
CASSRVQKETQYF
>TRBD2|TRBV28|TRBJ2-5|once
TGTGCCAGCAGTTTTTCCTGGCTAGCGGGGGGCTGGGACCAAGAGACCCAGTACTTC
CASSFSWLAGGWDQETQYF
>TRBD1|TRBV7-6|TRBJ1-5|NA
TGTGCCAGCAGCTTACGGACAGGGAATCAGCCCCAGCATTTT
CASSLRTGNQPQHF
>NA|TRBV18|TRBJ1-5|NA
TGTGCCAGCTCCCGGGGGGGGGTCAATCAGCCCCAGCATTTT
CASSRGGVNQPQHF
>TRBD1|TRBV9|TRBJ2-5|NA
TGTGCCAGCAGCCCAACAGGGGTAGAAGAGACCCAGTACTTC
CASSPTGVEETQYF
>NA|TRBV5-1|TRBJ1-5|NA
TGCGCCAGCAGCCTGACCCCGTTCGGGGTATCCAATCAGCCCCAGCATTTT
CASSLTPFGVSNQPQHF
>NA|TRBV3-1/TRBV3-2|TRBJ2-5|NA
TGTGCCAGCGGCCCCAGGGGTGGGACCCAGTACTTC
CASGPRGGTQYF